This T cell receptor (beta chain) derives from a study of cytomegalovirus exposure and HLA in healthy donors. CDR1 and CDR2 (germline): LNHDA, SQIVND (reference sequence). The CDR3 length is 16 residues. With V trimmed by 3 bases and J by 0 bases, 4 bases remained unmatched. Remarks on this clone: The target antigen is unknown.

Primers for the PCR totalled 60 Vbeta and 13 Jbeta. The data were produced by immunoSEQ multiplex PCR, yet TCRdb's version contains in-frame clones alone and is incomplete. The data hold 110,000 or so clones, with approximately 82% observed a single time. Points from the study as a whole: Productive status was seen about 87% or about 30% of the time for most TCR beta V segments in an earlier analysis.

Sequencing was carried out using PBMCs. This receptor was taken from a man aged 40-49 years in good health and CMV-seropositive. This sequence joins TRBV19 and TRBJ2-3; 9 nucleotides align to TRBD2. The CDR3 here is CASSIPLAGSTDTQYF. The DNA for the CDR3 is TGTGCCAGTAGTATCCCTCTAGCGGGAAGCACAGATACGCAGTATTTT.